This T cell receptor (beta chain) was captured in a study of blood T cells in healthy people across ages. Study results and caveats: Diversity of TCR beta per million T cells declined in a roughly linear way with age.

The CDR3 loop spans 13 amino acids. V lost 5 bases and J 4 bases, leaving 11 bases between the germline ends. Germline V lookup: CDR1 MNHEY, CDR2 SVGAGI. In regard to this clonotype: The antigen is unknown.

Next came a second PCR, run for roughly 7 to 12 cycles, which used a sample-barcoded 5' primer along with a J-beta primer mix. TCRdb passed the 5' RACE reads through MiXCR, listing each CDR3 protein once. The sample lists 1.2 million to 1.5 million distinct CDR3 sequences; 45% to 70% were seen once. The rearrangement links TRBV6-5 to TRBJ2-5; the D gene is possibly TRBD2 (6 bases). Sequenced material: blood. This receptor was identified in a man aged 18 to 30 in good health. CDR3 nucleotide sequence: TGTGCCAGCAGTGGATCTAGCGCAGAGACCCAGTACTTC. This gives the protein CASSGSSAETQYF.